The subject of this entry is one TCR beta chain. Its target is unknown. Sequenced by immunoSEQ multiplex PCR; TCRdb stores in-frame clones only, minus some. The data show 30,000 to 40,000 clones, with more than 60% seen just once and 0.55% held by the top ten. This CDR3 comprises 13 residues. The V gene lost 1 base and the J gene lost 5 bases, with 8 bases spanning the gap. CDR1 and CDR2 (germline): SSHAT, FNYEAQ (reference sequence). The source of the sample is a study of STAT5B mutations in CD4+ large granular lymphocyte leukemia. Study-level findings and limits: TRBV06-family usage was enriched in top patient clones (8/27) versus controls (2/35).

Sequenced: CD4+ T cells from blood buffy coats. The sequence came from a human donor in good health. The chain links TRBV7-7 to TRBJ2-5; D call uncertain. The CDR3 reads CASSLGGGETQYF. The CDR3 coding sequence is TGTGCCAGCAGCTTAGGGGGTGGTGAGACCCAGTACTTC.